A single sample is the source of the 10 T cell receptor beta chains below, sequenced in a study of CD8 T cells in Susac syndrome. RNA, at roughly 0.45 to 1 ug, was reverse transcribed with random hexamers. TCRdb reprocessed the immunoSEQ multiplex PCR reads via MiXCR and lists one record per CDR3 protein. The sample has about 150,000 distinct CDR3 sequences; approximately 94% are singletons. Source material: CD8+ T cells from PBMCs. The receptors come from a human donor with multiple sclerosis.

The J gene is TRBJ1-1, the V gene TRBV4-1, with D uncertain. Trimming removed 1 base from V and 3 bases from J, with 9 bases in between. Germline V gene lookup returns CDR1 MGHRA and CDR2 YSYEKL. This CDR3 is 14 amino acids long. The CDR3 DNA follows: TGCGCCAGCAGCCAAGGTGGGAAGGACACTGAAGCTTTCTTT. Protein: CASSQGGKDTEAFF.

The rearrangement joins TRBV30 to TRBJ1-6; D is perhaps TRBD1 (5 bases). Trimming pared 5 bases from V and 16 bases from J, leaving 18 bases between. Germline V gives CDR1 GTSNPN, CDR2 SVGIG (reference sequence). The CDR3 runs to 12 residues. The CDR3 sequence is CAWSLPRDHLHF. CDR3 nucleotide sequence: TGTGCCTGGTCGCTTCCCCGGGACCATCTCCACTTT.

This chain uses TRBV29-1 with TRBJ2-2; 7 nucleotides agree with TRBD1. There are 17 residues in the CDR3. V dropped 3 bases and J dropped 5; count of bases not matched to a gene: 15. Germline assignment: CDR1 SQVTM and CDR2 ANQGSEA. This CDR3 reads CSVEGLRQSGGTGELFF. CDR3 in DNA: TGCAGCGTTGAGGGTCTTAGGCAGTCAGGGGGAACCGGGGAGCTGTTTTTT.

This chain connects TRBV9 to TRBJ2-4; no clear D gene. The CDR3 covers 14 residues. CDR1 SGDLS and CDR2 YYNGEE come from the germline V gene. The V and J ends lost 4 bases and 7 bases respectively, with 15 bases between them. This CDR3 is CASSPKDLGNIQYF. The CDR3 DNA follows: TGTGCCAGCAGCCCGAAGGACCTTGGGAACATTCAGTACTTC.

The V gene is TRBV30, the J gene TRBJ1-1; a weak D match, TRBD1 (6 bases). V shed 0 bases and J shed 1 base, with 12 bases lying between them. Germline values: CDR1 GTSNPN, CDR2 SVGIG (reference sequence). This CDR3 region has 15 residues. For the CDR3, the DNA is TGTGCCTGGAGTGTACCGGACAGACAGAACACTGAAGCTTTCTTT. Translation gives CAWSVPDRQNTEAFF.

This clonotype came up once. The chain has TRBV20-1 and TRBJ2-7; D is possibly TRBD2 (5 bases). This CDR3 comprises 14 residues. V lost 2 bases, J lost 1 base, and 12 bases lay in between. Germline V gives CDR1 DFQATT, CDR2 SNEGSKA (reference sequence). The CDR3 region has the DNA TGCAGTGCTAGACTCAGCGGAGGATCCTACGAGCAGTACTTC. It translates to CSARLSGGSYEQYF.

The V gene is TRBV7-9, the J gene TRBJ1-2; D is perhaps TRBD1 (5 bases). Trimming took 4 bases from V and 2 from J, leaving 14 bases between them. The CDR3 sequence is 15 residues long. The V gene's germline CDR1 is SEHNR and CDR2 FQNEAQ (reference sequence). CDR3 amino acids: CASSSGGGGNYGYTF. As DNA, the CDR3 is TGTGCCAGCAGCTCCGGGGGAGGCGGGAACTATGGCTACACCTTC.

The chain couples TRBV25-1 to TRBJ2-7; D call uncertain. Germline-derived CDR1 and CDR2 are MGHDK and SYGVNS. This CDR3 contains 14 residues. Trimming stripped 4 bases from V and 0 bases from J, with 10 bases between. CDR3 nucleotide sequence: TGTGCCAGCAGTGGTCCCAGGAGCTCCTACGAGCAGTACTTC. Encoded protein: CASSGPRSSYEQYF.

The chain's CDR3 is CASSLAGEGLNTEAFF. CDR3 nucleotides: TGTGCCAGCAGCTTAGCTGGGGAGGGGTTGAACACTGAAGCTTTCTTT. This chain joins TRBV11-2 and TRBJ1-1; maybe TRBD1 (5 bases). The CDR3 has 16 residues. Germline V gene sequence: CDR1 SGHAT, CDR2 FQNNGV. V lost 1 base and J lost 0, with 12 bases in between.

This chain connects TRBV21-1 to TRBJ2-3; no DNA check was done on the table's D call, TRBD1. TRBV21-1 is a listed pseudogene. The CDR3 has 16 amino acids. The CDR3 DNA reads TGTGCCAGCAGCCAAGCCCCGGGGATCGGCACAGATACGCAGTATTTT. Encoded protein: CASSQAPGIGTDTQYF.